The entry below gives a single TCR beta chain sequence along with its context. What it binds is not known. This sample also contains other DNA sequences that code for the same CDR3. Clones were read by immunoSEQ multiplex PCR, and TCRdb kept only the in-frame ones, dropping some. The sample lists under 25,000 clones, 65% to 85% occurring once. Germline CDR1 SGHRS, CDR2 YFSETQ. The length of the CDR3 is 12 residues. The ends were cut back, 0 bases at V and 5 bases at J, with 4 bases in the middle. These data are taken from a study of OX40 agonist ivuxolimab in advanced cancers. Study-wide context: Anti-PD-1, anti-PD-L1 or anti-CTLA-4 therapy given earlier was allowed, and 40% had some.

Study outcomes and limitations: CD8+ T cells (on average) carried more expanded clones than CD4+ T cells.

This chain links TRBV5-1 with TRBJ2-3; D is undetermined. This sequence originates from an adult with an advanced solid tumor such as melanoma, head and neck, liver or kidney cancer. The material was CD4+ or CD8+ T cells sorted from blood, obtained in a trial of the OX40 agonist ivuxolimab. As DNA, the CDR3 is TGCGCCAGCAGCTTGGCCGGAGATACGCAGTATTTT. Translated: CASSLAGDTQYF.